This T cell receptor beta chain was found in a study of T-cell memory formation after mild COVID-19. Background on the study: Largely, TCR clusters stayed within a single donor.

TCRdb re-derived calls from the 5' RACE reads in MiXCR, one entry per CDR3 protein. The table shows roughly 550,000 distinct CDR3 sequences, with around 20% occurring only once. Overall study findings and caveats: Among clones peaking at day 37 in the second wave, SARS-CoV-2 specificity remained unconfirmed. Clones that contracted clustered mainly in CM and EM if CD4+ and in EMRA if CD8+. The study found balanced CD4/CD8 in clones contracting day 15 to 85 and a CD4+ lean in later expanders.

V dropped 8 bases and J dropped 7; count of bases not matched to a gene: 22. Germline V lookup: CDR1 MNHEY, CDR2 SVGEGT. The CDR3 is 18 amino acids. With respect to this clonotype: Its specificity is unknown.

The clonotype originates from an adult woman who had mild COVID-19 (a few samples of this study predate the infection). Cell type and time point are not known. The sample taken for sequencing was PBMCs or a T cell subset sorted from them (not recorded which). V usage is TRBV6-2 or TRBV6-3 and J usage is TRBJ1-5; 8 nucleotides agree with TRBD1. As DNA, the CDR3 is TGTGCCAGCCGAAGTTCCCCTTTGAGGACAGGGCTAAACCAGCCCCAGCATTTT. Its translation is CASRSSPLRTGLNQPQHF.